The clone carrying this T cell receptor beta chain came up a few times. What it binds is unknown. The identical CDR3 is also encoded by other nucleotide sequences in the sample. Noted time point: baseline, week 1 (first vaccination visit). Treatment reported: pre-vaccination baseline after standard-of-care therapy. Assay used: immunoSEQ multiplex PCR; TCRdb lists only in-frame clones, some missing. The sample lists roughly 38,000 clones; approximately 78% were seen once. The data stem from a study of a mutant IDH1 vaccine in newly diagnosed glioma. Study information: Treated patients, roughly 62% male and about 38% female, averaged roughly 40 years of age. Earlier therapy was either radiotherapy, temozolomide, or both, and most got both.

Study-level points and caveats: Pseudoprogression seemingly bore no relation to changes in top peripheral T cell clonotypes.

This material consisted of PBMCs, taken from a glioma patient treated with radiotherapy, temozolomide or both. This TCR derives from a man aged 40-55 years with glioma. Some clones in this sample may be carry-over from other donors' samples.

The CDR3 sequence: CASSLGSTGSGTEAFF. The CDR3 DNA sequence: TGCGCCAGCAGCTTGGGGTCCACAGGGAGTGGCACTGAAGCTTTCTTT. The chain joins TRBV5-1 to TRBJ1-1, with TRBD1 as a possible D gene (6 bases). Per the germline V gene, CDR1 is SGHRS and CDR2 is YFSETQ. Trimming cost V 0 bases and J 4 bases, with 16 bases left between them. This CDR3 has 16 amino acids.